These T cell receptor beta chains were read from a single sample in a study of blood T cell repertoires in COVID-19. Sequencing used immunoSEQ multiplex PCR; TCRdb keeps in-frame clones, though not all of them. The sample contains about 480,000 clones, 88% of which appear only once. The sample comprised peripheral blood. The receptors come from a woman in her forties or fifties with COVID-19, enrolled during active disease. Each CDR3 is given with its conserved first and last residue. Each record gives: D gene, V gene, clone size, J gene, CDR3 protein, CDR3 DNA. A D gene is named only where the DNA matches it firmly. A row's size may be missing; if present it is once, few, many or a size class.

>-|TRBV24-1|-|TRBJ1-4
CATKRGGPGEELFF
TGTGCCACCAAGAGGGGGGGACCTGGAGAGGAACTGTTTTTT
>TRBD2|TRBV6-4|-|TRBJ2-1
CASSDFTSGGRISSYNEQFF
TGTGCCAGCAGTGACTTTACTAGCGGGGGGCGAATCAGCTCCTACAATGAGCAGTTCTTC
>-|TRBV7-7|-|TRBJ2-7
CASSLESAASYEQYF
TGTGCCAGCAGCTTAGAGTCTGCGGCTTCCTACGAGCAGTACTTC
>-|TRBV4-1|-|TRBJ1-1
CASSQSRPVRVGAFF
TGCGCCAGCAGCCAATCCAGGCCGGTGAGGGTCGGAGCTTTCTTT
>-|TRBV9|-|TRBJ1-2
CASSVEAGVNILYGYTF
TGTGCCAGCAGCGTAGAGGCAGGGGTCAATATTCTATATGGCTACACCTTC
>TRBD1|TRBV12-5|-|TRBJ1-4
CASAQGASNEKLFF
TGTGCTAGTGCTCAGGGGGCTTCTAATGAAAAACTGTTTTTT
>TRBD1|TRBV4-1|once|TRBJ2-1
CASSPGQGGNEQFF
TGCGCCAGCAGCCCGGGACAGGGAGGCAATGAGCAGTTCTTC
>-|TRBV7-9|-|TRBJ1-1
CASSRSTGRATEAFF
TGTGCCAGCAGCCGTTCGACGGGGAGGGCCACTGAAGCTTTCTTT
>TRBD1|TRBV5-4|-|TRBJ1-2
CASSPRTGRNYGYTF
TGTGCCAGCAGCCCGCGGACAGGGCGAAACTATGGCTACACCTTC
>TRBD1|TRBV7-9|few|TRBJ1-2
CASSSTGHYGYTF
TGTGCCAGCAGCTCGACAGGGCACTATGGCTACACCTTC
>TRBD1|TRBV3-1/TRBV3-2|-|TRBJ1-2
CASSRQGDGYTF
TGTGCCAGCAGCCGACAGGGGGATGGCTACACCTTC
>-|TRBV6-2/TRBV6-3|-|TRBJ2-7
CASSYRRDSYEQYF
TGTGCCAGCAGTTACCGGCGGGACTCCTACGAGCAGTACTTC
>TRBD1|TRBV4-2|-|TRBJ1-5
CASSQVTGASNQPQHF
TGTGCCAGCAGCCAGGTCACAGGGGCGAGCAATCAGCCCCAGCATTTT
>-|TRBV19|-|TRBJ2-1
CASSIGGRLSYNEQFF
TGTGCCAGTAGTATAGGTGGCAGGCTCTCCTACAATGAGCAGTTCTTC
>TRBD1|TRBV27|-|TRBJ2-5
CASTLWDRGRETQYF
TGTGCCAGCACTCTCTGGGACAGGGGGAGGGAGACCCAGTACTTC
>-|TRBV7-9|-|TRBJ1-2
CASSLGQNYGYTF
TGTGCCAGCAGCTTAGGGCAGAACTATGGCTACACCTTC
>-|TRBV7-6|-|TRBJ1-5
CASSLTTGNQPQHF
TGTGCCAGCAGCTTGACAACAGGGAATCAGCCCCAGCATTTT
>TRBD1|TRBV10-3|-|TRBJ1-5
CAISRYGTGLGQPQHF
TGTGCCATAAGTAGGTACGGGACAGGCCTAGGTCAGCCCCAGCATTTT
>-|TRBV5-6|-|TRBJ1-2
CASSWGGEGYTF
TGTGCCAGCAGCTGGGGCGGGGAAGGCTACACCTTC
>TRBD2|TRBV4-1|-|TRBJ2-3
CASSQVAGGAADTQYF
TGCGCCAGCAGCCAAGTAGCGGGGGGGGCGGCAGATACGCAGTATTTT
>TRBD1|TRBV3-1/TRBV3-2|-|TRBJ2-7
CASSRARGPYEQYF
TGTGCCAGCAGCCGGGCCAGGGGGCCGTACGAGCAGTACTTC
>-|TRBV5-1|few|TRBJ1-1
CASSPVDQDTEAFF
TGCGCCAGCAGCCCGGTAGACCAGGACACTGAAGCTTTCTTT
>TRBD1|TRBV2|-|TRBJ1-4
CASSPTGGPEKLFF
TGTGCCAGCAGCCCCACAGGGGGCCCTGAAAAACTGTTTTTT
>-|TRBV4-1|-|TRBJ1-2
CASSQGSRGRGYGYTF
TGCGCCAGCAGCCAAGGGTCAAGGGGTCGCGGCTATGGCTACACCTTC
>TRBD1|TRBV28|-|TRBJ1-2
CASRRDRASFGYTF
TGTGCCAGCAGACGGGACAGGGCTTCTTTTGGCTACACCTTC